The clone carrying this T cell receptor beta chain was seen many times. Its matching antigen is unknown. This record belongs to a study of T cells in Graves' hyperthyroidism and ophthalmopathy. Whole-study results and caveats: The majority of expanded thyroid clonotypes above 0.001 also appeared in blood.

There are 16 residues in the CDR3. CDR1 and CDR2 (germline): SGHRS, YFSETQ. J was trimmed by 0 bases and V by 1 base; bases with no gene match: 2. Authors of the study amplified TCR beta CDR3 regions from RNA transcripts. Initially, a first-round RT-PCR of the TCR CDR3 employed the HTBI primer set. In TCRdb, the multiplex PCR reads were re-called with MiXCR into one record per CDR3 protein. Seen here are more than 500,000 distinct CDR3 sequences, about 45% observed once, and the top ten hold around 19%. The chain employs TRBV5-1 and TRBJ2-2, with TRBD2 identical over 8 bases. The sequence was obtained from an adult woman with Graves' disease, either hyperthyroidism or ophthalmopathy (not recorded which). Sequencing was carried out using peripheral blood or thyroid tissue (not recorded which). CDR3 DNA: TGCGCCAGCAGCTTGTACGGGGGGGCGAACACCGGGGAGCTGTTTTTT. Protein sequence: CASSLYGGANTGELFF.